This TCR beta chain was documented in a study of blood T cell repertoires in COVID-19. Study details: Italy, Spain and the United States were the sources of the convalescent and acute COVID-19 samples.

Germline assignment: CDR1 LNHDA and CDR2 SQIVND (reference sequence). The CDR3 is made up of 13 amino acids. With 10 bases clipped from V and 7 bases from J, the junction kept 12 bases outside the gene matches. Some clones are missing from TCRdb's copy, which holds only in-frame ones; the method was immunoSEQ multiplex PCR. The sample holds 80,000 to 90,000 clones, around four fifths seen once. The V and J genes are TRBV19 and TRBJ1-2, with 7 bases identical to TRBD1. Material: peripheral blood. This TCR was recovered from a woman between 70 and 85 years old with acute or convalescent COVID-19. The CDR3 here is CATARDSNFGYTF. The CDR3 coding sequence is TGTGCCACCGCCCGGGACAGTAATTTTGGCTACACCTTC.